These 24 T cell receptor beta chains originate from one sample sequenced in a study of blood T cell repertoires in COVID-19. Sequenced by immunoSEQ multiplex PCR; TCRdb stores in-frame clones only, minus some. This table holds more than 45,000 clones, more than 75% found once. Sequences were obtained from peripheral blood. Every receptor here comes from a woman aged 55-70 years with COVID-19, enrolled during active disease.

The chain couples TRBV10-1 to TRBJ2-1, with 12 bases that match TRBD2. Trimming at V came to 4 bases and at J to 5 bases, leaving 9 bases not matched to a gene. This CDR3 has 17 residues. Germline V gene data show CDR1 as WNHNN and CDR2 as SYGVQD (reference sequence). CDR3 in DNA: TGCGCCAGCAGTGCGAGGTTACTAGCGGGAGGCAACAATGAGCAGTTCTTC. Its protein is CASSARLLAGGNNEQFF.

This sequence joins TRBV14 and TRBJ1-1; 7 bases match TRBD1. Trimming cost V 5 bases and J 0 bases; bases outside gene matches: 6. Per the germline V gene, CDR1 is SGHDN and CDR2 is FVKESK. CDR3 length: 15 residues. CDR3 nucleotide sequence: TGTGCCAGCAGCAGGCCCGGGACAGTGAACACTGAAGCTTTCTTT. It is translated as CASSRPGTVNTEAFF. The full variable domain, completed using reference TRBV14 and TRBJ1-1, is EAGVTQFPSHSVIEKGQTVTLRCDPISGHDNLYWYRRVMGKEIKFLLHFVKESKQDESGMPNNRFLAERTGGTYSTLKVQPAELEDSGVYFCASSRPGTVNTEAFFGQGTRLTVV.

This chain joins TRBV29-1 and TRBJ2-7, with 15 bases that match TRBD2. The CDR3 has 17 amino acids. Germline assignment: CDR1 SQVTM and CDR2 ANQGSEA. Trimming took 4 bases from V and 3 from J; bases not matched to a gene: 10. Written as DNA, the CDR3 is TGCAGCGTTGGATCCGGACTAGCGGGAGGGGAGGTCTACGAGCAGTACTTC. It is translated as CSVGSGLAGGEVYEQYF.

V is TRBV12-5 and J is TRBJ1-2; unclear D gene. Germline V gene data show CDR1 as LGHNT and CDR2 as FRNRAP. V lost 6 bases, J lost 1 base, and 9 bases lay in between. The CDR3 contains 13 residues. In DNA, the CDR3 is TGTGCTAGTGGCACCGGGATTAACTATGGCTACACCTTC. Amino acid sequence: CASGTGINYGYTF.

The V call is TRBV14, the J call TRBJ2-5; tentatively, D is TRBD1 (6 bases). This CDR3 has 15 residues. Looked up from germline, CDR1 is SGHDN and CDR2 is FVKESK. The ends were cut back, 0 bases at V and 5 bases at J, with 13 bases in the middle. This CDR3 is CASSQETGRRETQYF. For the CDR3, the DNA is TGTGCCAGCAGCCAAGAAACAGGGCGAAGGGAGACCCAGTACTTC.

V gene TRBV9 combines with J gene TRBJ2-3, with 8 bases identical to TRBD2. The CDR3 is made up of 16 amino acids. Germline assignment: CDR1 SGDLS and CDR2 YYNGEE. V gave up 4 bases and J gave up 3 bases; unmatched junction bases: 10. CDR3 sequence reads: CASSPQTSAITDTQYF. The CDR3 bases are TGTGCCAGCAGCCCCCAGACTAGCGCCATTACAGATACGCAGTATTTT.

The V gene is TRBV19, the J gene TRBJ2-1; TRBD2 might be the D (5 bases). Germline V lookup: CDR1 LNHDA, CDR2 SQIVND (reference sequence). The CDR3 sequence is 17 residues long. Trimming cost V 5 bases and J 2 bases, with 19 bases left between them. CDR3 DNA sequence: TGTGCCAGTAGTCCCTCCATCGTCGGGGAAACCTACAATGAGCAGTTCTTC. It encodes CASSPSIVGETYNEQFF. Looking up the rest from reference TRBV19 and TRBJ2-1 gives the full variable domain: DGGITQSPKYLFRKEGQNVTLSCEQNLNHDAMYWYRQDPGQGLRLIYYSQIVNDFQKGDIAEGYSVSREKKESFPLTVTSAQKNPTAFYLCASSPSIVGETYNEQFFGPGTRLTVL.

This chain joins TRBV5-1 and TRBJ2-3, with 9 bases aligning to TRBD2. The J segment lost 5 bases and the V segment lost 4 bases, leaving 11 bases of the junction unmatched. The CDR3 covers 16 residues. Germline lookup yields CDR1 SGHRS and CDR2 YFSETQ. CDR3 loop: CASSQSIAGAGDTQYF. CDR3 bases: TGCGCCAGCAGCCAATCCATAGCGGGAGCTGGAGATACGCAGTATTTT.

The genes are TRBV7-6 and TRBJ1-6; D unclear. This CDR3 comprises 14 residues. CDR1 and CDR2 from the germline V gene are SGHVS and FNYEAQ. Trimming removed 5 bases from V and 7 bases from J, with 12 bases in between. DNA of the CDR3: TGTGCCAGCAGCCTATCCGACTTGAATTCACCCCTCCACTTT. Amino acids: CASSLSDLNSPLHF. Filled out from reference TRBV7-6 and TRBJ1-6, the complete variable domain reads GAGVSQSPRYKVTKRGQDVALRCDPISGHVSLYWYRQALGQGPEFLTYFNYEAQQDKSGLPNDRFSAERPEGSISTLTIQRTEQRDSAMYRCASSLSDLNSPLHFGNGTRLTVT.

This sequence joins TRBV29-1 and TRBJ1-4; 7 nucleotides line up with TRBD1. Germline CDR1 is SQVTM and CDR2 is ANQGSEA. CDR3 length: 16 residues. Trimming removed 0 bases from V and 8 bases from J; junction bases left unmatched: 12. The CDR3 region is CSVEDSTGTEEEKLFF. CDR3 bases: TGCAGCGTTGAAGATAGTACAGGGACAGAGGAGGAAAAACTGTTTTTT.

The rearrangement joins TRBV4-2 to TRBJ1-2; a weak D match, TRBD1 (5 bases). V dropped 1 base and J dropped 4 bases, with 19 bases sitting between them. The germline V gene has CDR1 LGHNA and CDR2 YNFKEQ. CDR3 length equals 17 residues. Written as DNA, the CDR3 is TGTGCCAGCAGCCAAGTTGGGGAGGGGACGGTGGGCTATGGCTACACCTTC. This gives the protein CASSQVGEGTVGYGYTF.

Notes on this clone: The conserved final phenylalanine or tryptophan is absent from the CDR3, which likely points to a read error. The DNA is left out, because the CDR3 cannot be placed on it with certainty; the CDR3 is given as TCRdb lists it. The gene calls are TRBV5-4 and TRBJ2-3; TRBD1, the table's D call, lacks a check against the DNA. The CDR3 contains 8 residues when both ends are counted. Germline V gene lookup returns CDR1 SGHNT and CDR2 YYREEE (reference sequence). This chain's CDR3 is CASSFCPQ.

This clone was counted a single time. The J gene is TRBJ1-6, the V gene TRBV15, with 7 bases aligning to TRBD1. The CDR3 extends over 15 amino acids. Trimming cost V 3 bases and J 6 bases; bases outside gene matches: 5. In germline, CDR1 is LNHNV, CDR2 YYDKDF (reference sequence). The CDR3 here is CATSRYRGANSPLHF. The CDR3 nucleotides read TGTGCCACCAGCAGGTACAGGGGCGCTAATTCACCCCTCCACTTT. Looking up the rest from reference TRBV15 and TRBJ1-6 gives the full variable domain: DAMVIQNPRYQVTQFGKPVTLSCSQTLNHNVMYWYQQKSSQAPKLLFHYYDKDFNNEADTPDNFQSRRPNTSFCFLDIRSPGLGDTAMYLCATSRYRGANSPLHFGNGTRLTVT.

This clone has only one observation. The rearrangement joins TRBV5-1 to TRBJ1-2, with a tentative D call TRBD1 (6 bases). This CDR3 region has 15 residues. Trimming removed 0 bases from V and 6 bases from J, with 15 bases in between. CDR1 and CDR2 (germline): SGHRS, YFSETQ. The CDR3 reads CASSLAVGAINGYTF. In DNA, the CDR3 is TGCGCCAGCAGCTTGGCCGTGGGGGCGATAAATGGCTACACCTTC.

This sequence joins TRBV5-8 and TRBJ2-1; the match to TRBD2 covers 8 bases. After removal of 2 bases from V and 10 bases from J, the junction contained 11 bases not matched to a gene. CDR3 length: 15 amino acids. Germline values: CDR1 SGHTS, CDR2 YDEGEE. The CDR3 DNA sequence: TGTGCCAGCAGCTTCGGGACTAGTAGTGCCAGGGAGCAGTTCTTC. Residues: CASSFGTSSAREQFF.

CDR3 residues: CSVTPGQFGYTF. The CDR3, as DNA: TGCAGCGTTACGCCGGGACAATTCGGCTACACCTTC. The J gene is TRBJ1-2, the V gene TRBV29-1, with TRBD1 as a possible D gene (6 bases). V lost 5 bases to trimming and J lost 8 bases, with 15 bases between them. In germline, CDR1 is SQVTM, CDR2 ANQGSEA. The CDR3 consists of 12 residues.

V and J are TRBV19 and TRBJ1-1; D is undetermined. V was cut by 4 bases and J by 5 bases, with 14 bases left in between. Looked up from germline, CDR1 is LNHDA and CDR2 is SQIVND (reference sequence). This CDR3 spans 14 amino acids. The CDR3 DNA reads TGTGCCAGTAGTAGGGGAGGGAAAGGGACTGAAGCTTTCTTT. Translating it yields CASSRGGKGTEAFF.

V gene TRBV7-9 combines with J gene TRBJ2-1; D perhaps matches TRBD2 (5 bases). V shed 4 bases and J shed 7 bases, with 8 bases lying between them. The germline V gene has CDR1 SEHNR and CDR2 FQNEAQ (reference sequence). The CDR3 extends over 12 amino acids. This CDR3 is CASSSSGNEQFF. CDR3 DNA sequence: TGTGCCAGCAGCTCCTCGGGGAATGAGCAGTTCTTC.

The CDR3 here is CASSLSVTSYEQYF. The CDR3 DNA sequence: TGCGCCAGCAGCTTGAGTGTGACTTCCTACGAGCAGTACTTC. The J gene is TRBJ2-7, the V gene TRBV5-1, with unresolved D. This CDR3 spans 14 amino acids. Trimming took off 1 base at V and 1 base at J, with 9 bases between the two ends. The V gene's germline CDR1 is SGHRS and CDR2 YFSETQ.

This chain links TRBV15 with TRBJ2-7; 7 bases fit TRBD1. From germline, CDR1 is LNHNV and CDR2 YYDKDF (reference sequence). This CDR3 contains 14 residues. V shed 0 bases and J 3 bases; nucleotides not matched to a gene: 2. CDR3 region: CATSREAGGYEQYF. DNA of the CDR3: TGTGCCACCAGCAGAGAGGCAGGGGGCTACGAGCAGTACTTC.

The V call is TRBV30, the J call TRBJ1-4; TRBD1 agrees at 8 bases. The CDR3 extends over 14 amino acids. The V gene end was trimmed by 2 bases and the J gene end by 2 bases; junction bases not matched to a gene: 1. The V gene's germline CDR1 is GTSNPN and CDR2 SVGIG (reference sequence). CDR3 residues: CAWSHRGTNEKLFF. The CDR3 region has the DNA TGTGCCTGGAGTCACAGGGGGACTAATGAAAAACTGTTTTTT. The full variable domain, in which reference TRBV30 and TRBJ1-4 provide the parts outside the CDR3, is SQTIHQWPATLVQPVGSPLSLECTVEGTSNPNLYWYRQAAGRGLQLLFYSVGIGQISSEVPQNLSASRPQDRQFILSSKKLLLSDSGFYLCAWSHRGTNEKLFFGSGTQLSVL.

The V call is TRBV28, the J call TRBJ2-4; 14 nucleotides agree with TRBD2. Looked up from germline, CDR1 is MDHEN and CDR2 is SYDVKM. V shed 4 bases and J 0 bases; nucleotides not matched to a gene: 11. This CDR3 region has 20 residues. The CDR3 DNA is TGTGCCAGCAGTTACCCCCCCGGGACTAGCGGGAGTCTAGCCAAAAACATTCAGTACTTC. Its protein is CASSYPPGTSGSLAKNIQYF.

The chain couples TRBV29-1 to TRBJ2-3; D is undetermined. The germline V gene encodes CDR1 SQVTM and CDR2 ANQGSEA. Trimming cost V 1 base and J 3 bases, with 11 bases left between them. The CDR3 has 14 residues. Here the CDR3 reads CSVEVHTRTDTQYF. The CDR3 nucleotides are TGCAGCGTTGAAGTACACACCCGAACAGATACGCAGTATTTT.

This rearrangement joins TRBV4-1 to TRBJ2-3; TRBD2 might be the D (6 bases). The V and J ends lost 7 bases and 4 bases respectively, with 15 bases between them. This CDR3 contains 14 residues. CDR1 is MGHRA and CDR2 is YSYEKL in the germline V gene. The CDR3 DNA is TGCGCCAGCAACCCGGGGCGGAGGGCAGATACGCAGTATTTT. Its translation is CASNPGRRADTQYF.